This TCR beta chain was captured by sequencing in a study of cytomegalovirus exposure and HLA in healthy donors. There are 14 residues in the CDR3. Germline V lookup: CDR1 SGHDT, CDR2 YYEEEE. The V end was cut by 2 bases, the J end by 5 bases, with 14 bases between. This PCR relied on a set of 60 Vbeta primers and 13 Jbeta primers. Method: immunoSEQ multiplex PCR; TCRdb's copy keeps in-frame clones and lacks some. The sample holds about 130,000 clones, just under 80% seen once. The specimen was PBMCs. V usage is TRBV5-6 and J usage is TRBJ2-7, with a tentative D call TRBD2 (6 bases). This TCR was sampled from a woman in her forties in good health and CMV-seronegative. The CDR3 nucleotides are TGTGCCAGCAGCTTCACACTAGCTATCAACGAGCAGTACTTC. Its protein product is CASSFTLAINEQYF.